Listed below are T cell receptor beta chains from one sample, sequenced in a study of shared clonotypes between healthy human individuals. Sequencing was performed with immunoSEQ multiplex PCR; in TCRdb, only in-frame clones are kept and a portion is missing. This sample has 950,000 to 1,200,000 clones, with about 80% found just once. The sample comprised memory CD4+ T cells from PBMCs. Receptors were obtained from a man younger than 35 in good health. Some clones in this sample may be carry-over from other donors' samples. Each CDR3 is given with its conserved first and last residue. A D gene is named only where the DNA matches it firmly. The listing skips clone size in some rows; elsewhere it reads once, few, many or a size class.

clone size: .; J gene: TRBJ1-6; D gene: .; V gene: TRBV2; CDR3 DNA: TGTGCCAGCAGTGAAGCGGCCCATTCACCCCTCCACTTT; CDR3 protein: CASSEAAHSPLHF
clone size: .; J gene: TRBJ2-1; D gene: .; V gene: TRBV28; CDR3 DNA: TGTGCCAGCAGTTTACCCCAGAAAGACAATGAGCAGTTCTTC; CDR3 protein: CASSLPQKDNEQFF
clone size: .; J gene: TRBJ1-5; D gene: .; V gene: TRBV5-4; CDR3 DNA: TGTGCCAGCAGCCCGGGCGGCAATCAGCCCCAGCATTTT; CDR3 protein: CASSPGGNQPQHF
clone size: .; J gene: TRBJ1-1; D gene: .; V gene: TRBV18; CDR3 DNA: TGTGCCAGCTCACCGACGCAGGGATCCACTGAAGCTTTCTTT; CDR3 protein: CASSPTQGSTEAFF
clone size: few; J gene: TRBJ1-2; D gene: .; V gene: TRBV5-1; CDR3 DNA: TGCGCCAGCAGCTCGTCATCGGACCCGAGCCCTTATGGCTACACCTTC; CDR3 protein: CASSSSSDPSPYGYTF
clone size: .; J gene: TRBJ1-2; D gene: TRBD1; V gene: TRBV5-6; CDR3 DNA: TGTGCCAGCAGCGCTAAGGGGGCAGGTTATCGCGGCTATGGCTACACCTTC; CDR3 protein: CASSAKGAGYRGYGYTF
clone size: .; J gene: TRBJ1-5; D gene: TRBD1; V gene: TRBV19; CDR3 DNA: TGTGCCAGTAGTATAGGGGGACAGGGAGGCCAGCCCCAGCATTTT; CDR3 protein: CASSIGGQGGQPQHF
clone size: .; J gene: TRBJ1-1; D gene: TRBD1; V gene: TRBV5-1; CDR3 DNA: TGCGCCAGCAGCTTGGGCAGAACAGGGGCGAACACTGAAGCTTTCTTT; CDR3 protein: CASSLGRTGANTEAFF
clone size: .; J gene: TRBJ1-2; D gene: .; V gene: TRBV5-5; CDR3 DNA: TGTGCCAGCAGGGATAGAGCGGGAAGAAGCTATGGCTACACCTTC; CDR3 protein: CASRDRAGRSYGYTF
clone size: .; J gene: TRBJ2-7; D gene: .; V gene: TRBV30; CDR3 DNA: TGTGCCTGGAGTGGGGGGGAGATCTACGAGCAGTACTTC; CDR3 protein: CAWSGGEIYEQYF
clone size: .; J gene: TRBJ2-5; D gene: .; V gene: TRBV9; CDR3 DNA: TGTGCCAGCAGCAGCCCAGCGGTCGAGACCCAGTACTTC; CDR3 protein: CASSSPAVETQYF
clone size: .; J gene: TRBJ1-2; D gene: .; V gene: TRBV4-1; CDR3 DNA: TGCGCCAGCAGCCAGCAGGGGAGAAGCTATGGCTACACCTTC; CDR3 protein: CASSQQGRSYGYTF
clone size: few; J gene: TRBJ2-3; D gene: TRBD1; V gene: TRBV11-3; CDR3 DNA: TGTGCCAGCAGCCTCAGACAGGGAGCAGATACGCAGTATTTT; CDR3 protein: CASSLRQGADTQYF
clone size: .; J gene: TRBJ2-7; D gene: .; V gene: TRBV5-1; CDR3 DNA: TGCGCCAGCAGGGAGGGCACCAACTCCTACGAGCAGTACTTC; CDR3 protein: CASREGTNSYEQYF
clone size: .; J gene: TRBJ1-2; D gene: .; V gene: TRBV18; CDR3 DNA: TGTGCCAGCTCACCAGCCGGACTTGGCTATGGCTACACCTTC; CDR3 protein: CASSPAGLGYGYTF
clone size: .; J gene: TRBJ2-3; D gene: .; V gene: TRBV6-1; CDR3 DNA: TGTGCCAGCAGTGTCGTCGGGCGTGGGCCAGATACGCAGTATTTT; CDR3 protein: CASSVVGRGPDTQYF
clone size: .; J gene: TRBJ2-3; D gene: TRBD1; V gene: TRBV6-4; CDR3 DNA: TGTGCCAGCAGCGTCGGGACAGGGGACACAGATACGCAGTATTTT; CDR3 protein: CASSVGTGDTDTQYF
clone size: .; J gene: TRBJ2-2; D gene: .; V gene: TRBV7-3; CDR3 DNA: TGTGCCAGCAGCTGGTACGGGCCCAACACCGGGGAGCTGTTTTTT; CDR3 protein: CASSWYGPNTGELFF
clone size: .; J gene: TRBJ1-5; D gene: .; V gene: TRBV7-9; CDR3 DNA: TGTGCCAGCAGCTTTGGGAATAGCAATCAGCCCCAGCATTTT; CDR3 protein: CASSFGNSNQPQHF
clone size: .; J gene: TRBJ1-1; D gene: TRBD1; V gene: TRBV5-6; CDR3 DNA: TGTGCCAGCAGCCATACAGGGGGCCTCAACACTGAAGCTTTCTTT; CDR3 protein: CASSHTGGLNTEAFF
clone size: .; J gene: TRBJ2-2; D gene: .; V gene: TRBV19; CDR3 DNA: TGTGCCAGTAGTAGTCGAGGACTATACACCGGGGAGCTGTTTTTT; CDR3 protein: CASSSRGLYTGELFF
clone size: .; J gene: TRBJ1-1; D gene: TRBD1; V gene: TRBV6-5; CDR3 DNA: TGTGCCAGCAGTTACGGGCAGGGGGCAGTTTCTGAAGCTTTCTTT; CDR3 protein: CASSYGQGAVSEAFF
clone size: .; J gene: TRBJ2-1; D gene: .; V gene: TRBV30; CDR3 DNA: TGTGCCTGGAAGGAGCTAAGCTCCTACAATGAGCAGTTCTTC; CDR3 protein: CAWKELSSYNEQFF
clone size: .; J gene: TRBJ2-3; D gene: TRBD1; V gene: TRBV2; CDR3 DNA: TGTGCCAGCAGTGAGGGACAGTACAGTCAGTATTTT; CDR3 protein: CASSEGQYSQYF
clone size: .; J gene: TRBJ1-4; D gene: .; V gene: TRBV9; CDR3 DNA: TGTGCCAGCAGCGTAGACCCCCTAAATGAAAAACTGTTTTTT; CDR3 protein: CASSVDPLNEKLFF
clone size: .; J gene: TRBJ2-2; D gene: TRBD1; V gene: TRBV11-3; CDR3 DNA: TGTGCCAGCAGCTTAGACGCGGGCAGGGGGTTAACCGGGGAGCTGTTTTTT; CDR3 protein: CASSLDAGRGLTGELFF
clone size: .; J gene: TRBJ2-7; D gene: .; V gene: TRBV28; CDR3 DNA: TGTGCCAGCAGTTTAACGGTCAGGACCTACGAGCAGTACTTC; CDR3 protein: CASSLTVRTYEQYF
clone size: .; J gene: TRBJ2-2; D gene: TRBD2; V gene: TRBV7-2; CDR3 DNA: TGTGCCAGCAGCTTAGCGAGACTAGCGTGGGCCGGGGAGCTGTTTTTT; CDR3 protein: CASSLARLAWAGELFF
clone size: many; J gene: TRBJ2-1; D gene: .; V gene: TRBV10-3; CDR3 DNA: TGTGCCATCAGTGAGTCGCGGATTAGCGGATTAAATTTCAATGAGCAGTTCTTC; CDR3 protein: CAISESRISGLNFNEQFF
clone size: .; J gene: TRBJ1-5; D gene: .; V gene: TRBV28; CDR3 DNA: TGTGCCAGCAGAAAGGAGCTCGGGACGGCTAGCAATCAGCCCCAGCATTTT; CDR3 protein: CASRKELGTASNQPQHF
clone size: .; J gene: TRBJ1-5; D gene: .; V gene: TRBV30; CDR3 DNA: TGTGCCTGGAGTGTTCAGGCGGATCAGCCCCAGCATTTT; CDR3 protein: CAWSVQADQPQHF
clone size: once; J gene: TRBJ2-6; D gene: .; V gene: TRBV7-9; CDR3 DNA: TGTGCCAGCAGTCTCGCTGGGGCCAACGTCCTGACTTTC; CDR3 protein: CASSLAGANVLTF
clone size: .; J gene: TRBJ2-1; D gene: TRBD2; V gene: TRBV7-9; CDR3 DNA: TGTGCCAGCTCGACTAGCGGGACGGCGTTCTTC; CDR3 protein: CASSTSGTAFF
clone size: .; J gene: TRBJ2-2; D gene: TRBD1; V gene: TRBV7-3; CDR3 DNA: TGTGCCAGCAGAGAGGACAGGGGTTTCGCCGGGGAGCTGTTTTTT; CDR3 protein: CASREDRGFAGELFF
clone size: .; J gene: TRBJ2-3; D gene: TRBD2; V gene: TRBV18; CDR3 DNA: TGTGCCAGCTCACCACAACTAGCGGGGAGCACAGATACGCAGTATTTT; CDR3 protein: CASSPQLAGSTDTQYF
clone size: once; J gene: TRBJ2-5; D gene: TRBD1; V gene: TRBV10-3; CDR3 DNA: TGTGCCATCAGGGAGGGGGGACAGGGAGAGACCCAGTACTTC; CDR3 protein: CAIREGGQGETQYF
clone size: .; J gene: TRBJ2-7; D gene: .; V gene: TRBV6-6; CDR3 DNA: TGTGCCAGCAGTTACTCGAGTACGGTACACTTC; CDR3 protein: CASSYSSTVHF